A selection of T cell receptor beta chains follows, all from one sample in a study of shared clonotypes between healthy human individuals. TCRdb's copy holds only in-frame clones and misses some; the assay was immunoSEQ multiplex PCR. The sample records approximately 740,000 clones, around 74% being singletons. Sequencing was done on a sample of memory CD4+ T cells sorted from blood. These TCRs come from a woman aged 25 to 45 in good health. The CDR3 runs from the conserved cysteine through the conserved F or W. D genes are given only for firm matches. Only some rows state a clone size, as once, few, many or a class for expanded clones.

>TRBJ1-5|-|-|TRBV5-8
CASSLGGTGNQPQHF
TGTGCCAGCAGCTTAGGGGGTACGGGCAATCAGCCCCAGCATTTT
>TRBJ2-3|TRBD1|few|TRBV28
CASSVQGASQFTDTQYF
TGTGCCAGCAGTGTTCAGGGGGCCTCCCAGTTCACAGATACGCAGTATTTT
>TRBJ1-4|-|-|TRBV28
CASLDRYNEKLFF
TGTGCCAGCCTGGACCGATATAATGAAAAACTGTTTTTT
>TRBJ2-5|-|-|TRBV5-1
CASSPGGGWQGLGETQYF
TGCGCCAGCAGCCCGGGAGGCGGGTGGCAGGGGCTCGGAGAGACCCAGTACTTC
>TRBJ2-3|-|-|TRBV27
CASSPLTGAVYF
TGTGCCAGCAGTCCCTTGACGGGAGCTGTGTATTTT
>TRBJ1-5|-|-|TRBV27
CASGWAPQPQHF
TGTGCCAGCGGTTGGGCCCCCCAGCCCCAGCATTTT
>TRBJ1-2|TRBD1|-|TRBV18
CASSTTGGLSLEGYTF
TGTGCCAGCTCAACCACAGGGGGCTTATCGCTAGAGGGCTACACCTTC
>TRBJ1-2|-|-|TRBV5-5
CASSLQQEDYGYTF
TGTGCCAGCAGCTTACAACAGGAGGACTATGGCTACACCTTC
>TRBJ1-5|TRBD1|-|TRBV18
CASSPRGPGDQPQHF
TGTGCCAGCTCACCCAGGGGGCCTGGTGATCAGCCCCAGCATTTT
>TRBJ2-2|TRBD2|once|TRBV19
CASSPQAGPTGELFF
TGTGCCAGTAGTCCTCAAGCGGGACCCACCGGGGAGCTGTTTTTT
>TRBJ1-5|-|once|TRBV27
CASSLGWGSNQPQHF
TGTGCCAGCAGTTTAGGGTGGGGTAGCAATCAGCCCCAGCATTTT
>TRBJ2-4|-|-|TRBV28
CASSAPGGLKNIQYF
TGTGCCAGCAGTGCCCCGGGCGGGTTGAAAAACATTCAGTACTTC
>TRBJ1-1|-|-|TRBV30
CAWGRQNTEAFF
TGTGCCTGGGGACGGCAGAACACTGAAGCTTTCTTT
>TRBJ1-3|TRBD1|-|TRBV19
CASSYGGDSLSGNTIYF
TGTGCCAGTAGCTATGGAGGGGACAGCCTCTCTGGAAACACCATATATTTT
>TRBJ1-1|-|-|TRBV6-5
CASSSQLWGNTEAFF
TGTGCCAGCAGTTCCCAGCTTTGGGGGAACACTGAAGCTTTCTTT
>TRBJ1-1|-|-|TRBV18
CASSPSSVDTEAFF
TGTGCCAGCTCACCTTCCTCGGTTGACACTGAAGCTTTCTTT
>TRBJ1-2|-|-|TRBV5-1
CASSLASGESVYGYTF
TGCGCCAGCAGCTTGGCTTCCGGGGAGAGCGTCTATGGCTACACCTTC
>TRBJ1-4|-|many|TRBV19
CASSFQGKATNEKLFF
TGTGCCAGTAGTTTTCAGGGAAAGGCAACTAATGAAAAACTGTTTTTT
>TRBJ1-2|TRBD1|-|TRBV29-1
CSVPGTGRSAGYTF
TGCAGCGTCCCCGGGACAGGGAGATCCGCGGGCTACACCTTC
>TRBJ2-2|-|once|TRBV11-3
CASSLGGDGPGELFF
TGTGCCAGCAGCTTAGGCGGCGACGGACCCGGGGAGCTGTTTTTT
>TRBJ2-7|-|-|TRBV11-2
CASSPGRGTRYEQYF
TGTGCCAGCAGCCCAGGCAGGGGAACACGGTACGAGCAGTACTTC
>TRBJ2-7|TRBD1|-|TRBV28
CASRPGQWIYEQYF
TGTGCCAGCAGGCCGGGACAGTGGATTTACGAGCAGTACTTC
>TRBJ2-7|TRBD2|-|TRBV7-3
CASSRTTGLAGYEQYF
TGTGCCAGCAGCCGGACCACCGGACTAGCGGGCTACGAGCAGTACTTC
>TRBJ1-3|-|-|TRBV9
CASSGTVSGNTIYF
TGTGCCAGCAGCGGGACGGTCTCTGGAAACACCATATATTTT
>TRBJ1-1|TRBD1|-|TRBV30
CAWRQGARTEAFF
TGTGCCTGGAGACAGGGGGCCAGGACTGAAGCTTTCTTT
>TRBJ2-3|-|-|TRBV7-2
CASRLGSDTQYF
TGTGCCTCACGGCTGGGGTCAGATACGCAGTATTTT
>TRBJ1-1|-|once|TRBV6-6
CASSYEGNTEAFF
TGTGCCAGCAGTTACGAGGGGAACACTGAAGCTTTCTTT
>TRBJ2-2|-|many|TRBV5-1
CASNPGENTGELFF
TGCGCCAGCAACCCCGGGGAGAACACCGGGGAGCTGTTTTTT
>TRBJ2-7|-|-|TRBV6-1
CASSEVGGYEQYF
TGTGCCAGCAGTGAAGTAGGTGGATACGAGCAGTACTTC
>TRBJ2-1|TRBD1|-|TRBV5-1
CASRAGTGGYLVFGTSNNEQFF
TGCGCCAGCAGAGCCGGGACAGGGGGCTATCTAGTATTTGGGACTAGCAACAATGAGCAGTTCTTC
>TRBJ2-3|TRBD2|-|TRBV6-1
CASTIAGGTDTQYF
TGTGCCAGCACCATAGCGGGAGGCACAGATACGCAGTATTTT
>TRBJ1-4|TRBD1|few|TRBV28
CASRQQGAGTNEKLFF
TGTGCCAGCAGGCAACAGGGGGCAGGGACTAATGAAAAACTGTTTTTT
>TRBJ2-1|TRBD2|-|TRBV23-1
CASSQTWNGTSGRYDEQFF
TGCGCCAGCAGTCAAACCTGGAACGGGACTAGCGGGAGATATGATGAGCAGTTCTTC
>TRBJ1-1|-|-|TRBV5-1
CASSLVGGEVTEAFF
TGCGCCAGCAGCTTGGTGGGGGGCGAGGTCACTGAAGCTTTCTTT
>TRBJ2-1|-|-|TRBV19
CASSIEAATYNEQFF
TGTGCCAGTAGTATAGAGGCAGCTACCTACAATGAGCAGTTCTTC
>TRBJ2-3|TRBD2|-|TRBV19
CASKAGEVADTQYF
TGTGCCAGTAAAGCGGGAGAAGTCGCAGATACGCAGTATTTT
>TRBJ2-1|-|few|TRBV9
CASSPTDINSYNEQFF
TGTGCCAGCAGCCCAACGGACATAAACTCCTACAATGAGCAGTTCTTC
>TRBJ2-7|TRBD1|few|TRBV7-8
CASWDRYYEQYF
TGTGCCAGCTGGGACAGGTACTACGAGCAGTACTTC
>TRBJ1-1|-|-|TRBV5-1
CASRWADVNTEAFF
TGCGCCAGCAGGTGGGCGGATGTGAACACTGAAGCTTTCTTT
>TRBJ2-1|-|-|TRBV19
CASSSFYLAENEQFF
TGTGCCAGTTCTTCTTTCTATTTAGCCGAAAATGAGCAGTTCTTC
>TRBJ2-3|-|few|TRBV11-1
CASKPPGVSTDTQYF
TGTGCCAGCAAACCCCCAGGTGTTAGCACAGATACGCAGTATTTT
>TRBJ2-7|TRBD1|-|TRBV9
CASSVGGTGLYEQYF
TGTGCCAGCAGCGTAGGTGGGACAGGACTCTACGAGCAGTACTTC
>TRBJ2-1|TRBD2|-|TRBV28
CASRTSGGGYNEQFF
TGTGCCAGCAGGACTAGCGGGGGGGGATACAATGAGCAGTTCTTC
>TRBJ1-5|TRBD1|-|TRBV7-9
CASSPPRDRGLEQPQHF
TGTGCCAGCAGCCCCCCACGGGACAGGGGGCTGGAGCAGCCCCAGCATTTT
>TRBJ1-1|-|-|TRBV21-1
CAKSKREGPPGTEAFF
TGTGCCAAGAGCAAAAGGGAGGGCCCCCCGGGAACTGAAGCTTTCTTT
>TRBJ2-4|-|-|TRBV4-1
CASSHPGGSPGYIQYF
TGCGCCAGCAGCCACCCCGGGGGATCTCCAGGGTACATTCAGTACTTC
>TRBJ2-2|TRBD1|-|TRBV25-1
CASSPRTGTAMTGELFF
TGTGCCAGCAGTCCCCGTACCGGGACAGCTATGACCGGGGAGCTGTTTTTT
>TRBJ2-7|-|-|TRBV2
CASSDSDLGYEQYF
TGTGCCAGCAGTGACAGCGACTTAGGCTACGAGCAGTACTTC
>TRBJ2-3|-|once|TRBV7-9
CASRAKIGSTDTQYF
TGTGCCAGCAGGGCGAAGATTGGTAGCACAGATACGCAGTATTTT
>TRBJ2-7|TRBD2|-|TRBV11-2
CASSLVFPSGKYEQYF
TGTGCCAGCAGCTTAGTTTTCCCTAGCGGAAAGTACGAGCAGTACTTC
>TRBJ1-1|-|-|TRBV6-5
CASRFLRRQNTEAFF
TGTGCCAGCAGGTTCCTCCGGAGACAGAACACTGAAGCTTTCTTT